The clone carrying this T cell receptor beta chain was picked up a small number of times. Its antigen is still unknown. These data belong to a study of T cell repertoires in cytomegalovirus infection. Study results and caveats: Across the ex vivo response, the dominant clonotypes were HLA-C-restricted CMV-specific TCR beta clonotypes.

TCRdb ran MiXCR on the reads and lists one entry per CDR3 protein. The table records about 83,000 distinct CDR3 sequences, about 45% of them present only once. Germline loops: CDR1 SGHAT, CDR2 FQNNGV. The CDR3 loop spans 15 amino acids. The germline V and J ends were trimmed by 6 bases and 1 base, with 15 bases remaining between them. The clonotype comes from a human donor in good health (CMV status not recorded). Some clones in this sample may be carry-over from other donors' samples. The sample here was CD8+ T cells from cultured PBMCs, taken from culture after CMV antigen stimulation. This rearrangement joins TRBV11-2 to TRBJ1-1; D uncertain. The CDR3 nucleotides read TGTGCCAGCAGACCCGTTAGGCTGACGAACACTGAAGCTTTCTTT. Its protein is CASRPVRLTNTEAFF.